Listed below are T cell receptor beta chains from one sample, sequenced in a study of human T cells and chemical hapten exposure. Using its own MiXCR run on the RACE reads, TCRdb lists one record per CDR3 protein. The sample has more than 70,000 distinct CDR3 sequences; around a tenth are singletons. Sequenced here: whole blood, sampled in connection with sensitization to the hapten diphenylcyclopropenone (DPC). These TCRs come from a man between 18 and 35 years old with alopecia areata. Some clones in this sample may be carry-over from other donors' samples. The CDR3 runs from the conserved cysteine through the conserved F or W. A D gene is named only where the DNA matches it firmly. Clone sizes are given selectively: once, few, many, or a class where the clone is expanded.

clone size: .
J gene: TRBJ2-5
V gene: TRBV6-5
D gene: TRBD2
CDR3 DNA: TGTGCCAGCAGCCCAGCGGGGGCCGGGGAGACCCAGTACTTC
CDR3 protein: CASSPAGAGETQYF

clone size: many
J gene: TRBJ2-7
V gene: TRBV25-1
D gene: TRBD1
CDR3 DNA: TGTGCCAGCAGTAGGCAGGGGGTCGAGCAGTACTTC
CDR3 protein: CASSRQGVEQYF

clone size: many
J gene: TRBJ2-1
V gene: TRBV29-1
D gene: TRBD1
CDR3 DNA: TGCAGCACAACCCCCGGGACAGGATTCTACAATGAGCAGTTCTTC
CDR3 protein: CSTTPGTGFYNEQFF

clone size: few
J gene: TRBJ2-7
V gene: TRBV28
D gene: TRBD2
CDR3 DNA: TGTGCCAGCAGGGTCGGGGGGAAAGGCGAGCAGTACTTC
CDR3 protein: CASRVGGKGEQYF

clone size: many
J gene: TRBJ2-7
V gene: TRBV6-5
D gene: TRBD1
CDR3 DNA: TGTGCCAGCAGTGCCGGACAGGCCTACGAGCAGTACTTC
CDR3 protein: CASSAGQAYEQYF

clone size: many
J gene: TRBJ1-5
V gene: TRBV12-3/TRBV12-4
D gene: .
CDR3 DNA: TGTGCCAGCTCGTTTCCCCCGGGCCAGCCCCAGCATTTT
CDR3 protein: CASSFPPGQPQHF

clone size: .
J gene: TRBJ2-3
V gene: TRBV11-2
D gene: TRBD2
CDR3 DNA: TGTGCCAGCAGCTTAAGCGGGGACGCAGATACGCAGTATTTT
CDR3 protein: CASSLSGDADTQYF

clone size: many
J gene: TRBJ1-2
V gene: TRBV19
D gene: TRBD1
CDR3 DNA: TGTGCCAGCGCCGCGGACAGGGGGCAGTTTGGCTACACCTTC
CDR3 protein: CASAADRGQFGYTF

clone size: many
J gene: TRBJ1-6
V gene: TRBV6-2/TRBV6-3
D gene: .
CDR3 DNA: TGTGCCAGCAGTTACTCCGGGGTTAATTCACCCCTCCACTTT
CDR3 protein: CASSYSGVNSPLHF

clone size: many
J gene: TRBJ1-3
V gene: TRBV6-2/TRBV6-3
D gene: .
CDR3 DNA: TGTGCCAGCAGCCCCGCGAACTCTGGAAACACCATATATTTT
CDR3 protein: CASSPANSGNTIYF

clone size: .
J gene: TRBJ2-7
V gene: TRBV4-3
D gene: TRBD2
CDR3 DNA: TGCGCCAGCAGCCTGATATGGGGCGGGAGGGAGCAGTACTTC
CDR3 protein: CASSLIWGGREQYF

clone size: .
J gene: TRBJ1-2
V gene: TRBV29-1
D gene: TRBD1
CDR3 DNA: TGCAGCGTTGTTGGGACAGGGGAGTTTGGATATGGCTACACCTTC
CDR3 protein: CSVVGTGEFGYGYTF

clone size: .
J gene: TRBJ2-3
V gene: TRBV10-3
D gene: .
CDR3 DNA: TGTGCCATCAGTGAGTCCTCCAGGGGGGGCGATACGCAGTATTTT
CDR3 protein: CAISESSRGGDTQYF

clone size: few
J gene: TRBJ1-1
V gene: TRBV12-3/TRBV12-4
D gene: .
CDR3 DNA: TGTGCCAGCACCCCCACAGGGAACACTGAAGCTTTCTTT
CDR3 protein: CASTPTGNTEAFF

clone size: many
J gene: TRBJ1-4
V gene: TRBV20-1
D gene: .
CDR3 DNA: TGCAGTGCTAGAGATCGTAGGAGGTTCGGGACTAATGAAAAACTGTTTTTT
CDR3 protein: CSARDRRRFGTNEKLFF

clone size: many
J gene: TRBJ1-6
V gene: TRBV5-1
D gene: .
CDR3 DNA: TGCGCCAGCAGCCCACGGACTGGGAATTCACCCCTCCACTTT
CDR3 protein: CASSPRTGNSPLHF

clone size: .
J gene: TRBJ1-2
V gene: TRBV7-2
D gene: TRBD1
CDR3 DNA: TGTGCCAGCAGCCAACAGGGGCATGGCTACACCTTC
CDR3 protein: CASSQQGHGYTF

clone size: few
J gene: TRBJ1-6
V gene: TRBV12-3/TRBV12-4
D gene: .
CDR3 DNA: TGTGCCAGCAGCCTCACTAGGCTACCCCTCCACTTT
CDR3 protein: CASSLTRLPLHF

clone size: .
J gene: TRBJ1-1
V gene: TRBV3-1
D gene: .
CDR3 DNA: TGTGCCAGCAGCCAGGTGATGAACACTGAAGCTTTCTTT
CDR3 protein: CASSQVMNTEAFF

clone size: many
J gene: TRBJ2-3
V gene: TRBV7-2
D gene: .
CDR3 DNA: TGTGCCAGCAGCTTAGCCCTGCCACCCGATACGCAGTATTTT
CDR3 protein: CASSLALPPDTQYF

clone size: few
J gene: TRBJ2-1
V gene: TRBV5-1
D gene: .
CDR3 DNA: TGCGCCAGCAGCTCTGCCCTAGAGTTTTACAATGAGCAGTTCTTC
CDR3 protein: CASSSALEFYNEQFF

clone size: .
J gene: TRBJ2-1
V gene: TRBV5-1
D gene: .
CDR3 DNA: TGCGCCAGCAGCTTAGGCTTGGCTGGGGCATACAATGAGCAGTTCTTC
CDR3 protein: CASSLGLAGAYNEQFF

clone size: many
J gene: TRBJ1-6
V gene: TRBV6-5
D gene: TRBD1
CDR3 DNA: TGTGCCAGCAGTTACGAGGGGGCTAGCTCACCCCTCCACTTT
CDR3 protein: CASSYEGASSPLHF

clone size: few
J gene: TRBJ2-1
V gene: TRBV9
D gene: .
CDR3 DNA: TGTGCCAGCAGCGTAGGCTCCAAAACCTACAATGAGCAGTTCTTC
CDR3 protein: CASSVGSKTYNEQFF

clone size: .
J gene: TRBJ1-1
V gene: TRBV6-2/TRBV6-3
D gene: .
CDR3 DNA: TGTGCCAGCAGTCTCAAGCTGAACACTGAAGCTTTCTTT
CDR3 protein: CASSLKLNTEAFF

clone size: many
J gene: TRBJ2-1
V gene: TRBV29-1
D gene: .
CDR3 DNA: TGCAGCGTTGCGGACGGGGACAATGAGCAGTTCTTC
CDR3 protein: CSVADGDNEQFF

clone size: few
J gene: TRBJ2-3
V gene: TRBV6-6
D gene: .
CDR3 DNA: TGTGCCAGCAGAGGAGGGACCACCGATACGCAGTATTTT
CDR3 protein: CASRGGTTDTQYF

clone size: many
J gene: TRBJ1-5
V gene: TRBV7-6
D gene: .
CDR3 DNA: TGTGCCAGCAGCCGACAGTACAATCAGCCCCAGCATTTT
CDR3 protein: CASSRQYNQPQHF

clone size: .
J gene: TRBJ2-4
V gene: TRBV6-5
D gene: .
CDR3 DNA: TGTGCCAGCAGTTACACAGTCAAAAACATTCAGTACTTC
CDR3 protein: CASSYTVKNIQYF

clone size: many
J gene: TRBJ1-5
V gene: TRBV6-4
D gene: TRBD1
CDR3 DNA: TGTGCCAGCGAAAGTGTCGGGACAGGGGATCAGCCCCAGCATTTT
CDR3 protein: CASESVGTGDQPQHF

clone size: many
J gene: TRBJ2-1
V gene: TRBV11-2
D gene: .
CDR3 DNA: TGTGCCAGCAGGCGCCCCGGGACGGCGGTCTACAATGAGCAGTTCTTC
CDR3 protein: CASRRPGTAVYNEQFF

clone size: many
J gene: TRBJ2-1
V gene: TRBV28
D gene: TRBD2
CDR3 DNA: TGTGCCAGCACCAACGCCCAGCGGGGGGGCATGTACAATGAGCAGTTCTTC
CDR3 protein: CASTNAQRGGMYNEQFF

clone size: many
J gene: TRBJ1-5
V gene: TRBV7-2
D gene: .
CDR3 DNA: TGTGCCAGCAGCTTAGAGGGGGGTCAGCCCCAGCATTTT
CDR3 protein: CASSLEGGQPQHF

clone size: many
J gene: TRBJ1-1
V gene: TRBV6-2/TRBV6-3
D gene: TRBD1
CDR3 DNA: TGTGCCAGCTCGGGACAGGTGGACACTGAAGCTTTCTTT
CDR3 protein: CASSGQVDTEAFF

clone size: many
J gene: TRBJ1-1
V gene: TRBV20-1
D gene: .
CDR3 DNA: TGCAGTGCCCCATCTGAAGCTTTCTTT
CDR3 protein: CSAPSEAFF

clone size: few
J gene: TRBJ1-5
V gene: TRBV10-3
D gene: .
CDR3 DNA: TGTGCCATCAGTGAACAAGGAAATCAGCCCCAGCATTTT
CDR3 protein: CAISEQGNQPQHF

clone size: few
J gene: TRBJ2-5
V gene: TRBV7-9
D gene: .
CDR3 DNA: TGTGCCAGCAGCTTCCCTACTAGCCTCCAAGAGACCCAGTACTTC
CDR3 protein: CASSFPTSLQETQYF

clone size: many
J gene: TRBJ2-1
V gene: TRBV5-1
D gene: TRBD2
CDR3 DNA: TGCGCCAGCAGCCTCAGCGGGGGTCCCTACAATGAGCAGTTCTTC
CDR3 protein: CASSLSGGPYNEQFF

clone size: .
J gene: TRBJ1-1
V gene: TRBV19
D gene: .
CDR3 DNA: TGTGCCAGTAGTATGGGGCCAGGTAGGAACACTGTAGCTTTCTTT
CDR3 protein: CASSMGPGRNTVAFF

clone size: many
J gene: TRBJ2-3
V gene: TRBV11-2
D gene: TRBD2
CDR3 DNA: TGTGCCAGCAGCCCAACCCGGACTAGCCTCCCAGATACGCAGTATTTT
CDR3 protein: CASSPTRTSLPDTQYF

clone size: many
J gene: TRBJ2-6
V gene: TRBV5-1
D gene: .
CDR3 DNA: TGCGCCAGCAGCTTGGTTAGGGTGTCTCCTGGGGCCAACGTCCTGACTTTC
CDR3 protein: CASSLVRVSPGANVLTF

clone size: many
J gene: TRBJ1-1
V gene: TRBV10-1
D gene: TRBD1
CDR3 DNA: TGCGCCAGCAGCCGTTGGGACAGGAACACTGAAGCTTTCTTT
CDR3 protein: CASSRWDRNTEAFF

clone size: few
J gene: TRBJ2-7
V gene: TRBV9
D gene: TRBD1
CDR3 DNA: TGTGCCAGCAGCGAACCTACAGGGGGCGGCTACGAGCAGTACTTC
CDR3 protein: CASSEPTGGGYEQYF

clone size: .
J gene: TRBJ2-3
V gene: TRBV12-3/TRBV12-4
D gene: .
CDR3 DNA: TGTGCCAGCAGAAGGGACTCAGCAGATACGCAGTATTTT
CDR3 protein: CASRRDSADTQYF

clone size: many
J gene: TRBJ2-7
V gene: TRBV19
D gene: .
CDR3 DNA: TGTGCCAGTAGTATGAGACAGGGGAGGGACGAGCAGTACTTC
CDR3 protein: CASSMRQGRDEQYF

clone size: .
J gene: TRBJ2-3
V gene: TRBV7-9
D gene: .
CDR3 DNA: TGTGCCAGCACGGTTACGGGGCGGCCCACAGATACGCAGTATTTT
CDR3 protein: CASTVTGRPTDTQYF

clone size: many
J gene: TRBJ1-2
V gene: TRBV12-3/TRBV12-4
D gene: TRBD1
CDR3 DNA: TGTGCCAGCAGTCCGCGGTCAGGACAGGGGAGCTTCGTCTATGGCTACACCTTC
CDR3 protein: CASSPRSGQGSFVYGYTF

clone size: many
J gene: TRBJ2-1
V gene: TRBV9
D gene: .
CDR3 DNA: TGTGCCAGCAGCGGGACAGTTGACAATGAGCAGTTCTTC
CDR3 protein: CASSGTVDNEQFF

clone size: few
J gene: TRBJ2-7
V gene: TRBV7-2
D gene: .
CDR3 DNA: TGTGCCAGCAGCTTAGAGAGGCCCAACGAGCAGTACTTC
CDR3 protein: CASSLERPNEQYF

clone size: .
J gene: TRBJ2-5
V gene: TRBV4-2
D gene: TRBD2
CDR3 DNA: TGTGCCAGCAGCCAAGGAGATACTAGCGCGAGACTGCAAGAGACCCAGTACTTC
CDR3 protein: CASSQGDTSARLQETQYF

clone size: many
J gene: TRBJ2-7
V gene: TRBV11-3
D gene: .
CDR3 DNA: TGTGCCAGCAGCTCCCGGGACGGCTACGAGCAGTACTTC
CDR3 protein: CASSSRDGYEQYF

clone size: many
J gene: TRBJ2-1
V gene: TRBV19
D gene: TRBD2
CDR3 DNA: TGTGCCAGTAGTATCGTGGCTAGCGGGGGCCGCAATGAGCAGTTCTTC
CDR3 protein: CASSIVASGGRNEQFF